These T cell receptor beta chains were read from a single sample in a study of T-cell memory formation after mild COVID-19. TCRdb analysed the 5' RACE reads with MiXCR anew, one entry per CDR3 protein. The repertoire consists of around 420,000 distinct CDR3 sequences, with approximately 24% occurring once and the leading ten covering around 8.7%. Sequenced input: PBMCs or a T cell subset sorted from them (not recorded which). The receptors come from an adult woman who had mild COVID-19 (a few samples of this study predate the infection). Cell type and time point are not known. The CDR3 runs from the conserved cysteine through the conserved F or W. A D gene is named only where the DNA matches it firmly. Where a row states a size, it is once, few, many or the class of an expanded clone; other rows omit it.

j_call d_call clone_size v_call cdr3_aa cdr3_nt
TRBJ1-1 TRBD1 few TRBV3-1 CASSPGQGLVTEAFF TGTGCCAGCAGCCCGGGACAGGGTTTGGTCACTGAAGCTTTCTTT
TRBJ2-3 . few TRBV3-1 CASSQVLGRATDTQYF TGTGCCAGCAGCCAAGTTTTGGGCAGGGCGACAGATACGCAGTATTTT
TRBJ2-7 TRBD1 . TRBV14 CANLRDSPFYEQYF TGTGCCAATCTCCGGGACAGTCCTTTCTACGAGCAGTACTTC
TRBJ2-3 . . TRBV13 CASSKTVADTQYF TGTGCCAGCAGCAAAACAGTGGCAGATACGCAGTATTTT
TRBJ2-7 TRBD2 . TRBV5-1 CASSLGLAEAYEQYF TGCGCCAGCAGCTTGGGACTAGCGGAAGCCTACGAGCAGTACTTC
TRBJ2-7 . . TRBV7-6 CASSLDVEGKQYF TGTGCCAGCAGCTTAGACGTTGAGGGTAAGCAGTACTTC
TRBJ2-2 . few TRBV4-3 CASSQEAVQGVNTGELFF TGCGCCAGCAGCCAAGAAGCAGTGCAGGGCGTGAACACCGGGGAGCTGTTTTTT
TRBJ2-3 TRBD2 . TRBV24-1 CATSEQTSGGSTDTQYF TGTGCCACCAGTGAGCAAACTAGCGGGGGTAGCACAGATACGCAGTATTTT
TRBJ2-7 TRBD1 few TRBV18 CASSPDRDPYEQYF TGTGCCAGCTCACCCGACAGGGATCCCTACGAGCAGTACTTC
TRBJ2-7 . . TRBV9 CASNLDGSAAYEQYF TGTGCCAGCAACCTCGACGGTTCAGCCGCCTACGAGCAGTACTTC
TRBJ2-3 . few TRBV11-1 CASSSHTGTDTQYF TGTGCCAGCAGCTCGCATACAGGGACAGATACGCAGTATTTT
TRBJ2-7 TRBD2 few TRBV20-1 CSAAGTSGGHRYF TGCAGTGCTGCCGGGACTAGCGGGGGCCACCGGTACTTC
TRBJ1-4 . . TRBV3-1 CASSLPGGSEKLFF TGTGCCAGCAGCCTACCTGGGGGCAGTGAAAAACTGTTTTTT
TRBJ2-7 . . TRBV12-3/TRBV12-4 CASSRRGSPYEQYF TGTGCCAGCAGCCGCAGGGGTTCTCCCTACGAGCAGTACTTC
TRBJ2-7 . many TRBV4-2 CASSQDLRGYEQYF TGTGCCAGCAGCCAAGATCTGAGGGGGTACGAGCAGTACTTC
TRBJ2-5 TRBD1 . TRBV29-1 CSGSQGAWGTQYF TGCAGCGGGAGCCAGGGGGCATGGGGGACCCAGTACTTC
TRBJ2-3 TRBD2 few TRBV13 CASSLPGLAASTDTQYF TGTGCCAGCAGCTTACCGGGACTAGCGGCTTCCACAGATACGCAGTATTTT
TRBJ2-7 TRBD2 . TRBV7-2 CASSLPLASGKSYEQYF TGTGCCAGCAGCTTACCCCTAGCTAGCGGGAAATCATACGAGCAGTACTTC
TRBJ2-2 . few TRBV7-9 CAASVGPDRELFF TGTGCCGCTAGCGTGGGGCCCGACCGGGAGCTGTTTTTT
TRBJ2-7 . few TRBV24-1 CATGPLGTYEQYF TGTGCCACCGGCCCGCTGGGTACCTACGAGCAGTACTTC
TRBJ2-7 TRBD2 . TRBV9 CASSAGGEEQYF TGTGCCAGCAGCGCGGGGGGGGAGGAGCAGTACTTC
TRBJ2-2 . . TRBV9 CASSVAQRSGELFF TGTGCCAGCAGCGTAGCTCAGAGGTCCGGGGAGCTGTTTTTT
TRBJ2-7 . . TRBV9 CASSPAGRINYEQYF TGTGCCAGCAGCCCGGCGGGACGGATAAACTACGAGCAGTACTTC
TRBJ2-5 TRBD2 once TRBV4-3 CASSRTSGSQETQYF TGCGCCAGCAGCCGGACTAGCGGGAGTCAAGAGACCCAGTACTTC
TRBJ2-3 TRBD1 . TRBV12-3/TRBV12-4 CASSSGGSSDTQYF TGTGCCAGCAGTTCAGGGGGCTCCTCAGATACGCAGTATTTT
TRBJ1-4 TRBD1 once TRBV5-1 CASSFRGTGYEKLFF TGCGCCAGCAGCTTTCGTGGGACAGGGTATGAAAAACTGTTTTTT
TRBJ2-7 TRBD1 few TRBV15 CATSPNRGFAYEQYF TGTGCCACCAGCCCGAACAGGGGATTCGCGTACGAGCAGTACTTC
TRBJ2-5 . once TRBV5-1 CASMVQEGETQYF TGCGCCAGCATGGTACAGGAAGGAGAGACCCAGTACTTC
TRBJ2-3 TRBD2 many TRBV7-9 CASSPGLADTQYF TGTGCCAGCAGCCCGGGACTAGCGGATACGCAGTATTTT
TRBJ2-7 TRBD1 few TRBV4-1 CASSQRQGDTYEQYF TGCGCCAGCAGCCAAAGACAGGGGGACACCTACGAGCAGTACTTC
TRBJ2-1 . . TRBV6-2/TRBV6-3 CASSYEAGARGLYNEQFF TGTGCCAGCAGTTACGAGGCAGGGGCGCGGGGTCTATACAATGAGCAGTTCTTC
TRBJ2-7 . . TRBV27 CASRAIERMGEQYF TGTGCCAGCAGGGCAATCGAACGGATGGGAGAGCAGTACTTC
TRBJ1-1 . . TRBV18 CASSSAGSVTEAFF TGTGCCAGCTCATCCGCAGGGTCGGTCACTGAAGCTTTCTTT
TRBJ2-7 TRBD1 . TRBV6-5 CASSYRQGPIYEQYF TGTGCCAGCAGTTACCGACAGGGCCCCATCTACGAGCAGTACTTC
TRBJ2-3 TRBD2 . TRBV6-2/TRBV6-3 CASGIVAGGPTDTQYF TGTGCCAGCGGAATCGTCGCGGGAGGACCCACAGATACGCAGTATTTT
TRBJ2-7 TRBD2 . TRBV27 CASRGGRSYEQYF TGTGCCAGCAGAGGCGGGAGGAGCTACGAGCAGTACTTC
TRBJ2-3 . few TRBV7-2 CASSNQAEVAKQYF TGTGCCAGCAGCAACCAGGCAGAGGTTGCGAAGCAGTATTTT
TRBJ1-1 TRBD1 . TRBV5-1 CASSLWTGMNTEAFF TGCGCCAGCAGCCTCTGGACAGGTATGAACACTGAAGCTTTCTTT
TRBJ2-7 TRBD1 . TRBV30 CAWSTSRDREPGEQYF TGTGCCTGGAGTACCTCCCGGGACAGGGAGCCGGGGGAGCAGTACTTC
TRBJ2-7 . . TRBV6-6 CASSYSGQNYEQYF TGTGCCAGCAGTTACTCGGGACAAAACTACGAGCAGTACTTC
TRBJ2-5 . . TRBV9 CASSVVPGPGQETQYF TGTGCCAGCAGCGTAGTCCCAGGTCCGGGACAAGAGACCCAGTACTTC
TRBJ2-3 . . TRBV7-9 CASSLASNTQYF TGTGCCAGCAGCTTAGCCTCCAATACGCAGTATTTT
TRBJ1-1 . . TRBV3-1 CASSDRGGFEAFF TGTGCCAGCAGCGACCGGGGGGGTTTCGAAGCTTTCTTT
TRBJ2-3 . few TRBV7-9 CASSQTLGTQYF TGTGCCAGCAGCCAGACTCTAGGTACGCAGTATTTT
TRBJ1-5 . few TRBV12-3/TRBV12-4 CASSLERPHSNQPQHF TGTGCCAGCAGTTTAGAGAGGCCCCATAGCAATCAGCCCCAGCATTTT
TRBJ2-5 . few TRBV15 CATSGRSKETQYF TGTGCCACCTCGGGCAGAAGTAAAGAGACCCAGTACTTC
TRBJ2-7 . . TRBV2 CASSGGGFEQYF TGTGCCAGCAGTGGGGGCGGTTTTGAGCAGTACTTC
TRBJ1-1 TRBD1 . TRBV6-5 CASTSDRVRAEAFF TGTGCCAGCACCTCGGACAGGGTTCGCGCTGAAGCTTTCTTT
TRBJ2-3 . . TRBV12-3/TRBV12-4 CASRLFDTDTQYF TGTGCCAGCAGGCTTTTCGACACAGATACGCAGTATTTT
TRBJ1-2 . . TRBV9 CASSSINGYTF TGTGCCAGCAGCTCTATTAATGGCTACACCTTC
TRBJ1-2 . . TRBV3-1 CASSSYGQPAEGYTF TGTGCCAGCAGCTCCTACGGACAGCCAGCGGAGGGCTACACCTTC
TRBJ2-7 . . TRBV29-1 CSVGSGNSYEQYF TGCAGCGTCGGGTCCGGGAACTCCTACGAGCAGTACTTC
TRBJ1-1 . few TRBV2 CASSDPRRNTEAFF TGTGCCAGCAGTGATCCCAGACGTAACACTGAAGCTTTCTTT
TRBJ1-1 TRBD1 . TRBV5-4 CASSPDRGREAFF TGTGCCAGCAGCCCCGACAGGGGGCGTGAAGCTTTCTTT
TRBJ1-2 . . TRBV6-1 CASSERTAVNYGYTF TGTGCCAGCAGTGAAAGGACGGCAGTTAACTATGGCTACACCTTC
TRBJ2-1 . . TRBV5-1 CASSVGRGLRNEQFF TGCGCCAGCAGCGTAGGCCGGGGGCTTAGGAATGAGCAGTTCTTC
TRBJ1-2 . . TRBV10-3 CAISDRKGNANYGYTF TGTGCCATCAGTGATCGGAAGGGGAATGCTAACTATGGCTACACCTTC
TRBJ1-2 . few TRBV12-3/TRBV12-4 CASSLTGSGYTF TGTGCCAGCAGTCTAACAGGGTCTGGCTACACCTTC
TRBJ1-5 TRBD1 . TRBV7-9 CASTLWGQRGIYSNQPQHF TGTGCCAGCACCTTATGGGGACAGAGAGGGATATATAGCAATCAGCCCCAGCATTTT